This T cell receptor beta chain was sequenced for a study of blood T cell dynamics during melanoma immunotherapy. This clone was counted a few times. Measured with immunoSEQ multiplex PCR; TCRdb has only the in-frame clones, and not every one. The data show 10,000 or so clones, approximately 85% seen once. Time point in this sample: pre-treatment baseline. Patients with prior systemic cancer treatment, concomitant immunosuppressants, or other active malignancies were excluded. The CDR3 length is 16 residues. Germline-derived CDR1 and CDR2 are SGHVS and FQNEAQ. V shed 5 bases, J shed 3 bases, and the junction held 12 bases outside the gene matches.

The sequence derives from a human donor with melanoma. This sample comprised blood, obtained from a patient treated with checkpoint blockade. This chain uses TRBV7-8 with TRBJ1-2; 7 nucleotides match TRBD1. The CDR3 reads CASSATSVGTDYGYTF. As DNA, the CDR3 is TGTGCCAGCAGCGCCACTTCCGTCGGGACAGACTATGGCTACACCTTC.